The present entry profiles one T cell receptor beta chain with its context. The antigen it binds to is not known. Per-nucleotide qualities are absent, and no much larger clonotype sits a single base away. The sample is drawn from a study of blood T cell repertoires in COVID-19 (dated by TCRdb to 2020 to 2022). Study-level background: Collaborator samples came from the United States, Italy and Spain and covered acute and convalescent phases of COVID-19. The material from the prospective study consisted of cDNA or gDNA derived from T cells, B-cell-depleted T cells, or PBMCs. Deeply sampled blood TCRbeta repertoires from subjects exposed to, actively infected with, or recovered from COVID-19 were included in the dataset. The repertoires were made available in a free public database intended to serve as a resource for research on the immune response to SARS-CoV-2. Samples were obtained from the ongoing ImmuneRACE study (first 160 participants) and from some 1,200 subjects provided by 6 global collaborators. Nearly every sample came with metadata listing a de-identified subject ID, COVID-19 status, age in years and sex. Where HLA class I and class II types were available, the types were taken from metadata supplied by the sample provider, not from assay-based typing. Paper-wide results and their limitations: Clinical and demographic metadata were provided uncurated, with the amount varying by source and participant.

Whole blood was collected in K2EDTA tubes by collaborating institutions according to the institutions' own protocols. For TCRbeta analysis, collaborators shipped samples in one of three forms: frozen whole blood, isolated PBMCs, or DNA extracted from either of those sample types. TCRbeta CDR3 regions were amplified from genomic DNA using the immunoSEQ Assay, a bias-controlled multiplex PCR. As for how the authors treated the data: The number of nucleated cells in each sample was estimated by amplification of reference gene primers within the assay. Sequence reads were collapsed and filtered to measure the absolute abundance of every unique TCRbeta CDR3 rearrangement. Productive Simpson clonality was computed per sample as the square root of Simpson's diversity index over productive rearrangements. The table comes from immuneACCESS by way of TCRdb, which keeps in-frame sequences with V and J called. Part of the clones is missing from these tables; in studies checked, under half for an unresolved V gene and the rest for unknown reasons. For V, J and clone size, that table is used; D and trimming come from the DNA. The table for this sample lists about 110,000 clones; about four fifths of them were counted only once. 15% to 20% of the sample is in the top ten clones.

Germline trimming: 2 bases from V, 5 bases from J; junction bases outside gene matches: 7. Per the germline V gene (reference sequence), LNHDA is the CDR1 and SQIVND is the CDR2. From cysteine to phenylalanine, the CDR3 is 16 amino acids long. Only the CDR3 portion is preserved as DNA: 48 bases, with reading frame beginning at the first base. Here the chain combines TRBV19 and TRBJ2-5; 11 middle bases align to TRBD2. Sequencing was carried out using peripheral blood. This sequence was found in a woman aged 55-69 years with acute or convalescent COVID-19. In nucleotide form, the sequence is TGTGCCAGTAGTATAATTAGCGGGGGGGTCCGGGAGACCCAGTACTTC. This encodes CASSIISGGVRETQYF.